This TCR beta chain stems from a study of neurological immune-mediated disorders. The cDNA was generated by 5'RACE with 10-nucleotide random UMIs. TCRdb re-analysed the 5' RACE reads in MiXCR, keeping a single row per CDR3 protein. There are 66,000 or so distinct CDR3 sequences in the sample; under 3.5% occur only once, and approximately 3.5% lies in the top ten. The sequence was collected from a man aged 40-49 years with multiple sclerosis. The sequenced sample was PBMCs.

CDR3 bases: TGTGCCAGCAGCGTAGAGGGACGAATGAACACTGAAGCTTTCTTT. As protein: CASSVEGRMNTEAFF. The chain joins TRBV9 to TRBJ1-1, with D possibly being TRBD1 (5 bases). The CDR3 has 15 residues. Germline values: CDR1 SGDLS, CDR2 YYNGEE. The germline V and J ends were trimmed by 0 bases and 0 bases, with 9 bases remaining between them.